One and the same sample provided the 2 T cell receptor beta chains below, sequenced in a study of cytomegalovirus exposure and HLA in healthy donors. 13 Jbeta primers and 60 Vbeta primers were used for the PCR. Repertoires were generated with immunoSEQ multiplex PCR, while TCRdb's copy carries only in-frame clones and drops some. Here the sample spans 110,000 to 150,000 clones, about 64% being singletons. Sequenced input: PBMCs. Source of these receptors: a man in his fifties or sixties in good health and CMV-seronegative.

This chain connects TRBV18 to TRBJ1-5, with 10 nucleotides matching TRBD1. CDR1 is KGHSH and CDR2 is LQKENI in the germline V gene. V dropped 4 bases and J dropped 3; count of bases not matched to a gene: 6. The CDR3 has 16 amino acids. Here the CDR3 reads CASSRGQGQNNQPQHF. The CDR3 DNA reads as TGTGCCAGCTCACGGGGACAGGGGCAAAACAATCAGCCCCAGCATTTT. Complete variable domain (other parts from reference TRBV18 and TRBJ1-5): NAGVMQNPRHLVRRRGQEARLRCSPMKGHSHVYWYRQLPEEGLKFMVYLQKENIIDESGMPKERFSAEFPKEGPSILRIQQVVRGDSAAYFCASSRGQGQNNQPQHFGDGTRLSIL.

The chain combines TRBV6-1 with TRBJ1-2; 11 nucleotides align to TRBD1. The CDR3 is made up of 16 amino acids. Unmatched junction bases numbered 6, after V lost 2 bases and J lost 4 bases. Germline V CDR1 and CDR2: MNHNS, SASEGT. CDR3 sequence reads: CASSERTGGEGYGYTF. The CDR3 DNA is TGTGCCAGCAGTGAAAGGACAGGGGGCGAAGGCTATGGCTACACCTTC.